The rows below give T cell receptor beta chains drawn from one sample of a study of shared T cell receptors in the human thymus. Sequenced by immunoSEQ multiplex PCR; TCRdb stores in-frame clones only, minus some. This sample carries hundreds of thousands of clones, more than 75% of them seen once, and the ten largest clones take about 0.0094%. The sample was also reused in another study, on human thymus T cells.

Sequencing was carried out using thymocytes. The receptors originated from a boy under three years old with a congenital heart defect. Both conserved end residues are part of each CDR3. Fields, in order: V gene, D gene, clone size, J gene, CDR3 length, CDR3 DNA, CDR3 protein. The D gene is left open where the match is weak. Only some rows state a clone size, as once, few, many or a class for expanded clones.

V: TRBV10-3
D: TRBD1
size: NA
J: TRBJ2-7
length: 15
DNA: TGTGCCATCAGTGATACCGGGACAGGGATCAACGAGCAGTACTTC
CDR3: CAISDTGTGINEQYF

V: TRBV25-1
D: NA
size: NA
J: TRBJ2-3
length: 13
DNA: TGTGCCAGCAGTGGTCCGGGGGCAGATACGCAGTATTTT
CDR3: CASSGPGADTQYF

V: TRBV28
D: NA
size: NA
J: TRBJ2-7
length: 17
DNA: TGTGCCAGCAGTTTATTGGGCTACTTGGACAGTTTTTACGAGCAGTACTTC
CDR3: CASSLLGYLDSFYEQYF

V: TRBV9
D: NA
size: NA
J: TRBJ2-2
length: 14
DNA: TGTGCCAGCAGCGTAGGAGGGTCGCCCGGGGAGCTGTTTTTT
CDR3: CASSVGGSPGELFF

V: TRBV6-1
D: TRBD1
size: NA
J: TRBJ1-6
length: 14
DNA: TGTGCCAGCAGCAAAGACAGGGGGAATTCACCCCTCCACTTT
CDR3: CASSKDRGNSPLHF

V: TRBV10-3
D: TRBD2
size: NA
J: TRBJ2-1
length: 15
DNA: TGTGCCATCAGTGGCGGGCTAGCGGTGTACAATGAGCAGTTCTTC
CDR3: CAISGGLAVYNEQFF

V: TRBV4-1
D: TRBD2
size: NA
J: TRBJ2-1
length: 17
DNA: TGCGCCAGCAGCTACTATCCGACTAGCGGGAGTAGATATGAGCAGTTCTTC
CDR3: CASSYYPTSGSRYEQFF

V: TRBV7-8
D: NA
size: NA
J: TRBJ1-2
length: 13
DNA: TGTGCCAGCAGCTTAGGGTCGGGCTATGGCTACACCTTC
CDR3: CASSLGSGYGYTF

V: TRBV7-9
D: NA
size: NA
J: TRBJ1-1
length: 15
DNA: TGTGCCAGCAGCTTCCCGGGCCCGGGAGGCACTGAAGCTTTCTTT
CDR3: CASSFPGPGGTEAFF

V: TRBV28
D: NA
size: NA
J: TRBJ2-2
length: 18
DNA: TGTGCCAGCATCAGACAGATGAGCGCCGACGACCTTACCGGGGAGCTGTTTTTT
CDR3: CASIRQMSADDLTGELFF

V: TRBV19
D: NA
size: NA
J: TRBJ2-2
length: 14
DNA: TGTGCCAGTAGTATAGGGGGCGGACCCGGGGAGCTGTTTTTT
CDR3: CASSIGGGPGELFF

V: TRBV18
D: NA
size: NA
J: TRBJ1-2
length: 14
DNA: TGTGCCAGCTCACCACCGAACGGGGTGACTGGCTACACCTTC
CDR3: CASSPPNGVTGYTF

V: TRBV4-1
D: TRBD2
size: once
J: TRBJ2-3
length: 20
DNA: TGCGCCAGCAGCCAAGATCGCGCTAGCGGGGGACCCCCTTGCACAGATACGCAGTATTTT
CDR3: CASSQDRASGGPPCTDTQYF

V: TRBV6-5
D: NA
size: NA
J: TRBJ2-7
length: 16
DNA: TGTGCCAGCAGTTACTCGCCGAGCAGGGTTGACTACGAGCAGTACTTC
CDR3: CASSYSPSRVDYEQYF

V: TRBV7-8
D: TRBD1
size: few
J: TRBJ1-5
length: 17
DNA: TGTGCCAGCAGCCACAAGACAGGGAGAAATAGCAATCAGCCCCAGCATTTT
CDR3: CASSHKTGRNSNQPQHF

V: TRBV5-4
D: TRBD2
size: NA
J: TRBJ2-2
length: 18
DNA: TGTGCCAGCAGCTTGGGGCTAGCGGGAGGTCCGAACACCGGGGAGCTGTTTTTT
CDR3: CASSLGLAGGPNTGELFF

V: TRBV5-6
D: NA
size: NA
J: TRBJ1-1
length: 11
DNA: TGTGCCAGCAGCTCATACACTGAAGCTTTCTTT
CDR3: CASSSYTEAFF

V: TRBV20-1
D: NA
size: NA
J: TRBJ1-1
length: 11
DNA: TGCAGTGCTAGGGGGGGCACTGAAGCTTTCTTT
CDR3: CSARGGTEAFF

V: TRBV4-3
D: TRBD1
size: few
J: TRBJ2-2
length: 17
DNA: TGCGCCAGCAGCGAAAGAGCCGAACAGGGGATCACCGGGGAGCTGTTTTTT
CDR3: CASSERAEQGITGELFF

V: TRBV7-6
D: TRBD1
size: NA
J: TRBJ2-2
length: 15
DNA: TGTGCCAGCAGCCATGGTAACAGGGGCACCGGGGAGCTGTTTTTT
CDR3: CASSHGNRGTGELFF

V: TRBV6-1
D: NA
size: NA
J: TRBJ2-7
length: 13
DNA: TGTGCCAGCAGGGAAGGGACATCCTACGAGCAGTACTTC
CDR3: CASREGTSYEQYF

V: TRBV11-3
D: NA
size: NA
J: TRBJ1-2
length: 17
DNA: TGTGCCAGCAGCTTAAAGCCGAACAGGGAGTTAGACTATGGCTACACCTTC
CDR3: CASSLKPNRELDYGYTF

V: TRBV6-5
D: NA
size: NA
J: TRBJ1-4
length: 15
DNA: TGTGCCAGCAGCGCCGGCCTGACAGCCCTGAGAAAACTGTTTTTT
CDR3: CASSAGLTALRKLFF

V: TRBV28
D: NA
size: NA
J: TRBJ1-4
length: 15
DNA: TGTGCCAGCAGGCCCAAGTATGCGGCTAATGAAAAACTGTTTTTT
CDR3: CASRPKYAANEKLFF

V: TRBV6-5
D: TRBD1
size: NA
J: TRBJ1-2
length: 15
DNA: TGTGCCAGCAGTTACTCTCGGGACAGGGGGCGAGGCTACACCTTC
CDR3: CASSYSRDRGRGYTF

V: TRBV9
D: TRBD2
size: NA
J: TRBJ2-7
length: 19
DNA: TGTGCCAGCAGCCCACTTAGGGCGGGAGGGGGTCCTGGGGCGAACGAGCAGTACTTC
CDR3: CASSPLRAGGGPGANEQYF

V: TRBV11-2
D: NA
size: NA
J: TRBJ2-1
length: 16
DNA: TGTGCCAGCAATCTTGGAGGCACCCGCATATACAATGAGCAGTTCTTC
CDR3: CASNLGGTRIYNEQFF

V: TRBV28
D: NA
size: NA
J: TRBJ2-7
length: 13
DNA: TGTGCCAGCAGTTTACGTCTAGGGGTGAGGCAGTACTTC
CDR3: CASSLRLGVRQYF